The 18 T cell receptor beta chains presented below share a single source sample, sequenced in a study of regulatory T cells in long-lasting Graves disease. In building TCR beta libraries, iRepertoire HTBI primers were used together with Arm-PCR of CDR3 regions. TCRdb reanalysed the multiplex PCR reads using MiXCR and keeps one entry per CDR3 protein. The top ten hold 13% to 15% of the sample, which has 400,000 to 500,000 distinct CDR3 sequences, about 21% seen once. Noted time point: persistent/refractory GD, antithyroid drugs over 5 years with positive TRAb. PBMC RNA served as the TCR library source. This specimen was peripheral blood mononuclear cells (PBMCs), taken when the disease was refractory, from a patient treated with antithyroid drugs. These receptors were obtained from a female donor with Graves disease.

V gene TRBV5-4 combines with J gene TRBJ2-1; no clear D. The CDR3 is 11 amino acids. Germline V CDR1 and CDR2: SGHNT, YYREEE (reference sequence). Trimming took off 1 base at V and 7 bases at J, with 3 bases between the two ends. For the CDR3, the DNA is TGTGCCAGCAGCTTGACGAATGAGCAGTTCTTC. This sequence encodes CASSLTNEQFF.

This clonotype showed up many times. The chain recombines TRBV28 with TRBJ1-1, with D perhaps TRBD1 (5 bases). Trimming removed 5 bases at V and 1 base at J, with 11 bases between. There are 14 residues in the CDR3. The V gene's germline CDR1 is MDHEN and CDR2 SYDVKM. The CDR3, as DNA: TGTGCCAGCAGTCCCGCCGGGGGGAACACTGAAGCTTTCTTT. It codes for CASSPAGGNTEAFF. Full variable domain (missing parts from reference TRBV28 and TRBJ1-1): DVKVTQSSRYLVKRTGEKVFLECVQDMDHENMFWYRQDPGLGLRLIYFSYDVKMKEKGDIPEGYSVSREKKERFSLILESASTNQTSMYLCASSPAGGNTEAFFGQGTRLTVV.

This clonotype was counted many times. The chain employs TRBV29-1 and TRBJ1-2; possibly TRBD1 for D (6 bases). V lost 3 bases, J lost 5 bases, and 13 bases lay in between. The CDR3 contains 13 residues. Germline CDR1 and CDR2: SQVTM and ANQGSEA. The CDR3 sequence is CSVDRQDGYGYTF. The CDR3, as DNA: TGCAGCGTTGACCGACAGGATGGGTATGGCTACACCTTC.

The chain uses TRBV2 and TRBJ1-1; D unclear. The germline V and J ends were trimmed by 6 bases and 5 bases, with 16 bases remaining between them. Germline CDR1 reads SNHLY; CDR2 reads FYNNEI. The CDR3 is 14 residues long. CDR3 protein: CASRLRELGTEAFF. CDR3 bases: TGTGCCAGCAGGCTCCGGGAGCTAGGGACTGAAGCTTTCTTT.

This clonotype came up many times. This chain links TRBV28 with TRBJ1-6; TRBD1 matches at 9 bases. The V gene end was trimmed by 3 bases and the J gene end by 9 bases; junction bases not matched to a gene: 6. The CDR3 has 15 residues. Germline V gene lookup returns CDR1 MDHEN and CDR2 SYDVKM. The CDR3 protein is CASSLRDRVSSPLHF. CDR3 DNA sequence: TGTGCCAGCAGTTTGAGGGACAGGGTCTCTTCACCCCTCCACTTT.

The chain combines TRBV19 with TRBJ1-1, with 8 bases lining up with TRBD1. V gave up 0 bases and J gave up 1 base; unmatched junction bases: 7. The CDR3 spans 17 residues. CDR1 and CDR2 from the germline V gene are LNHDA and SQIVND (reference sequence). The CDR3, as DNA: TGTGCCAGTAGTATAGAGGCCTACAGGGGGTGGAACACTGAAGCTTTCTTT. This translates into CASSIEAYRGWNTEAFF.

This clonotype was counted at least ten times. This chain uses TRBV6-2 or TRBV6-3 with TRBJ1-4; D not resolved. Trimming shortened V by 0 bases and J by 8 bases, and 10 bases separated the two germline ends. This CDR3 is 14 amino acids long. Germline V CDR1 and CDR2: MNHEY, SVGEGT. The CDR3 is CASSYSRVAEKLFF. CDR3 nucleotides: TGTGCCAGCAGTTACTCGAGGGTAGCGGAAAAACTGTTTTTT.

The chain recombines TRBV6-1 with TRBJ1-3; possible D gene TRBD1, 5 bases. CDR3 length: 15 amino acids. Germline V gene lookup returns CDR1 MNHNS and CDR2 SASEGT. V was trimmed by 6 bases and J by 0 bases, leaving 12 bases between them. CDR3: CASRPGTSSGNTIYF. The CDR3 DNA reads TGTGCCAGCAGGCCGGGGACCTCCTCTGGAAACACCATATATTTT.

The V call is TRBV5-8, the J call TRBJ1-2; D gene unclear. The CDR3 totals 14 residues. The V and J ends lost 0 bases and 7 bases respectively, with 13 bases between them. Germline V CDR1 and CDR2: SGHTS, YDEGEE. CDR3 loop: CASSLVAVGFGYTF. The DNA for the CDR3 is TGTGCCAGCAGCTTGGTGGCTGTAGGGTTTGGCTACACCTTC.

There are a few counts of this clonotype. The V call is TRBV3-1, the J call TRBJ2-1, with D uncertain. Germline loops: CDR1 LGHDT, CDR2 YNNKEL (reference sequence). V shed 1 base and J shed 9 bases, with 1 base lying between them. This CDR3 spans 10 amino acids. The CDR3 spells CASSQGEQFF. Written as DNA, the CDR3 is TGTGCCAGCAGCCAAGGTGAGCAGTTCTTC.

The CDR3 loop is CASSQWTGGGLNTEAFF. The CDR3 nucleotides are TGTGCCAGCAGCCAATGGACAGGGGGCGGCCTGAACACTGAAGCTTTCTTT. The chain employs TRBV2 and TRBJ1-1; 11 nucleotides line up with TRBD1. Trimming cost V 6 bases and J 0 bases; bases outside gene matches: 9. Germline CDR1 and CDR2: SNHLY and FYNNEI. This CDR3 has 17 amino acids.

This clonotype came up many times. The chain links TRBV27 to TRBJ2-7, with 7 bases identical to TRBD2. The CDR3 has 18 residues. Unmatched junction bases numbered 19, after V lost 5 bases and J lost 3 bases. Germline assignment: CDR1 MNHEY and CDR2 SMNVEV (reference sequence). The DNA of the CDR3 is TGTGCCAGCAGTCCGCGTGGGAGCGGGGTGGCTTTTTACTACGAGCAGTACTTC. Translation gives CASSPRGSGVAFYYEQYF.

This clonotype was detected many times. This chain connects TRBV2 to TRBJ2-4, with D possibly matching TRBD1 (5 bases). Germline CDR1 and CDR2: SNHLY and FYNNEI. The V end was cut by 1 base, the J end by 7 bases, with 14 bases between. This CDR3 comprises 15 residues. The CDR3: CASSEERGRWNIQYF. For the CDR3, the DNA is TGTGCCAGCAGTGAAGAAAGGGGCAGGTGGAACATTCAGTACTTC.

This clonotype has ten or more counts. The chain links TRBV30 to TRBJ1-2; D is uncertain. Germline loops: CDR1 GTSNPN, CDR2 SVGIG (reference sequence). V was trimmed by 3 bases and J by 8 bases, leaving 7 bases between them. The CDR3 sequence is 10 residues long. For the CDR3, the DNA is TGTGCCTGGAGAGGCGGGGGCTACACCTTC. Encoded protein: CAWRGGGYTF.

J is TRBJ2-7 and V is TRBV29-1; possible D gene TRBD2, 6 bases. Germline V lookup: CDR1 SQVTM, CDR2 ANQGSEA. The CDR3 consists of 15 residues. Trimming removed 2 bases from V and 0 bases from J, with 14 bases in between. The CDR3 DNA follows: TGCAGCGTTGAAAAGGCTAGCGTGAGCTCCTACGAGCAGTACTTC. This codes for CSVEKASVSSYEQYF.

This clonotype has at least ten counts. The chain couples TRBV2 to TRBJ2-5; 13 positions match TRBD2. V dropped 6 bases and J dropped 5; count of bases not matched to a gene: 6. The length of the CDR3 is 15 residues. The V gene's germline CDR1 is SNHLY and CDR2 FYNNEI. CDR3 in amino acids: CASRERTSGSETQYF. The CDR3 DNA follows: TGTGCCAGCAGGGAGCGGACTAGCGGGAGTGAGACCCAGTACTTC.

Ten or more counts support this clonotype. The rearrangement uses TRBV15 and TRBJ1-5; D call uncertain. Germline CDR1 LNHNV, CDR2 YYDKDF (reference sequence). Trimming stripped 5 bases from V and 4 bases from J, with 12 bases between. CDR3 length: 14 residues. The CDR3 sequence: CATSGLDTNQPQHF. The CDR3 nucleotides are TGTGCCACCAGCGGATTAGACACGAATCAGCCCCAGCATTTT.

This clonotype has at least ten counts. V usage is TRBV11-1 and J usage is TRBJ2-7; D perhaps matches TRBD1 (5 bases). CDR3 size: 11 residues. Per the germline V gene, CDR1 is SGHAT and CDR2 is FQDESV (reference sequence). V was pared by 7 bases and J by 2 bases, with 6 bases between. The CDR3 coding sequence is TGTGCCAGCACGGACACCTACGAGCAGTACTTC. Translated: CASTDTYEQYF.